This TCR beta chain derives from a study of immune evolution from preneoplasia to lung adenocarcinoma. Generated by immunoSEQ multiplex PCR, the TCRdb table keeps only in-frame clones and is missing some. The repertoire holds 10,000 to 13,000 clones, with more than 70% as singletons. CDR3 size: 15 residues. Trimming cost V 2 bases and J 4 bases; bases outside gene matches: 7. CDR1 is GTSNPN, CDR2 SVGIG, per germline (reference sequence). This TCR derives from a person between 70 and 80 years old with lung adenocarcinoma. What was sequenced was FFPE minimally invasive lung adenocarcinoma tissue. The gene calls are TRBV30 and TRBJ2-5; 10 nucleotides match TRBD2. CDR3 DNA: TGTGCCTGGAGTCGCCCTACTAGCGGGGTAGAGACCCAGTACTTC. Its protein product is CAWSRPTSGVETQYF. The full variable domain, its missing parts supplied by reference TRBV30 and TRBJ2-5, is SQTIHQWPATLVQPVGSPLSLECTVEGTSNPNLYWYRQAAGRGLQLLFYSVGIGQISSEVPQNLSASRPQDRQFILSSKKLLLSDSGFYLCAWSRPTSGVETQYFGPGTRLLVL.